This T cell receptor (beta chain) was documented in a study of T cells expressing NK-cell markers. From the 5' RACE reads, TCRdb lists one entry per CDR3 protein and no DNA. Its clone listing holds hundreds of thousands of distinct CDR3 sequences. CDR1 and CDR2 from the germline V gene are SGHRS and YFSETQ. The length of the CDR3 is 17 residues. Sequenced sample: blood T cells: a sorted CD56 or NKG2C T cell subset, CD4+ or CD8+ T cells, or bulk PBMC T cells (not recorded which). The V gene is TRBV5-1, the J gene TRBJ1-3; TCRdb's assignment of TRBD1 cannot be checked, as there is no DNA. The clonotype was recovered from a woman between 18 and 69 years old in good health. The CDR3 is CASSLDRANSSGNTIYF.